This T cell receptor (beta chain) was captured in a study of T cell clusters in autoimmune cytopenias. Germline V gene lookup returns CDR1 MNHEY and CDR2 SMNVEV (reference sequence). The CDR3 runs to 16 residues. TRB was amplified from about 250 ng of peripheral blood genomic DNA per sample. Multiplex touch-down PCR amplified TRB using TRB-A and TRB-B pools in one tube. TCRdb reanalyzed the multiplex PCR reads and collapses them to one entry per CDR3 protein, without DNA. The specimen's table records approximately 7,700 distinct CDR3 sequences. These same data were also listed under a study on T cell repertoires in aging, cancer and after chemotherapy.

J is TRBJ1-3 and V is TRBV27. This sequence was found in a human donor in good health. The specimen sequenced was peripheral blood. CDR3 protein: CASSLGPGATGNTIYF.